Sequencing of this T cell receptor beta chain was carried out in a study of CD8+ T cells in alopecia areata. Study overall: The drug, oral tofacitinib, was given to treated patients at 5 to 10 mg twice daily. Treatment ran 6 to 18 months, with 6 months of follow-up afterward.

Trimming removed 3 bases from V and 3 bases from J; junction bases left unmatched: 10. The CDR3 totals 18 residues. The germline V gene has CDR1 KGHSH and CDR2 LQKENI. About this clone itself: The target antigen is unknown.

Overall study findings and caveats: Elevated clonality characterized lesional scalp relative to normal scalp, particularly in alopecia totalis/universalis.

The sorting of PBMCs gave CD4+ and CD8+ T cells. Once RNA had been extracted, it was reverse transcribed into cDNA to act as the sequencing template. Profiled with immunoSEQ multiplex PCR; TCRdb holds only in-frame clones, not every one. Of about 130,000 clones detected, roughly 58% appear once; the ten largest clones hold roughly 4.8%. The source of this sequence is a human donor with alopecia areata. This chain uses TRBV18 with TRBJ2-7, with 14 bases fitting TRBD2. This sample comprised CD4+ T cells sorted from blood, obtained at week 0. This chain's CDR3 is CASSPRVGLAGVDYEQYF. CDR3 bases: TGTGCCAGCTCACCCCGTGTGGGACTAGCGGGAGTAGACTACGAGCAGTACTTC.